This passage covers 21 T cell receptor beta chains from one sample sequenced in a study of T cell responses to AZD1222 COVID-19 vaccine. Profiled with immunoSEQ multiplex PCR; TCRdb holds only in-frame clones, not every one. The table records approximately 76,000 clones, about 93% of them present only once. The sample here was peripheral blood, taken on day 0 of MenACWY control vaccination. These TCRs come from an adult in good health.

This clone was seen a few times. The chain uses TRBV27 and TRBJ2-7; 7 bases fit TRBD2. Germline V gives CDR1 MNHEY, CDR2 SMNVEV (reference sequence). The CDR3 length is 15 residues. The trim removed 5 bases at V and 3 bases at J, leaving 10 bases unmatched. CDR3 DNA: TGTGCCAGCAGTATCTCGGGAGGCGACTACTACGAGCAGTACTTC. Residues: CASSISGGDYYEQYF.

This chain's CDR3 is CASSHGTADTQYF. The CDR3, as DNA: TGTGCCAGCAGTCACGGAACGGCGGATACGCAGTATTTT. J is TRBJ2-3 and V is TRBV6-4; the D is unclear. The germline V gene encodes CDR1 MRHNA and CDR2 SNTAGT. The CDR3 length is 13 residues. Trimming cost V 5 bases and J 6 bases, with 12 bases left between them.

V usage is TRBV7-2 and J usage is TRBJ1-4, with no clear D. The CDR3 loop spans 14 amino acids. Germline CDR1 SGHTA, CDR2 FQGNSA. V dropped 1 base and J dropped 2 bases, with 5 bases sitting between them. CDR3 residues: CASSLGVTNEKLFF. The CDR3 nucleotides read TGTGCCAGCAGCTTAGGGGTTACTAATGAAAAACTGTTTTTT.

This rearrangement joins TRBV6-5 to TRBJ2-7, with D hard to call. There are 14 residues in the CDR3. The germline CDR1 and CDR2 sequences are MNHEY and SVGAGI. The V end was cut by 4 bases, the J end by 1 base, with 11 bases between. This CDR3 is CASSLSMSSYEQYF. The DNA for the CDR3 is TGTGCCAGCAGTTTAAGCATGAGTTCCTACGAGCAGTACTTC.

The gene calls are TRBV9 and TRBJ2-3; 10 bases align to TRBD2. V was pared by 1 base and J by 6 bases, with 5 bases of the junction left unmatched. CDR1 and CDR2 from the germline V gene are SGDLS and YYNGEE. The CDR3 is 15 amino acids. The CDR3 sequence is CASSVSSGSGDTQYF. Here the CDR3 DNA reads TGTGCCAGCAGCGTATCTAGCGGGAGTGGGGATACGCAGTATTTT.

V and J are TRBV12-3 or TRBV12-4 and TRBJ1-6; D is unclear. The CDR3 has 13 residues. Trimming took off 1 base at V and 8 bases at J, with 6 bases between the two ends. Written as DNA, the CDR3 is TGTGCCAGCAGTTTAGAAGTGGATTCACCCCTCCACTTT. Translating gives CASSLEVDSPLHF.

The V call is TRBV6-5, the J call TRBJ1-1, with D unresolved. CDR3 length: 12 residues. Germline V CDR1 and CDR2: MNHEY, SVGAGI. The germline V and J ends were trimmed by 6 bases and 4 bases, with 9 bases remaining between them. Here the CDR3 reads CASSRPGTEAFF. The CDR3 DNA reads as TGTGCCAGCAGCCGCCCTGGCACTGAAGCTTTCTTT.

The gene calls are TRBV28 and TRBJ2-7; D is unclear. The CDR3 has 13 amino acids. The V gene lost 8 bases and the J gene lost 0 bases, with 11 bases spanning the gap. Germline assignment: CDR1 MDHEN and CDR2 SYDVKM. This chain's CDR3 is CASLTRTSYEQYF. CDR3 in DNA: TGTGCCAGCCTGACACGGACCTCCTACGAGCAGTACTTC.

The chain couples TRBV5-4 to TRBJ1-2, with no clear D. There are 15 residues in the CDR3. Trimming shortened V by 4 bases and J by 2 bases, and 15 bases separated the two germline ends. Germline assignment: CDR1 SGHNT and CDR2 YYREEE (reference sequence). CDR3 nucleotide sequence: TGTGCCAGCAGCGGCGACCGTTTAGGAAACTATGGCTACACCTTC. Translation: CASSGDRLGNYGYTF.

The CDR3 coding sequence is TGTGCCAGCAGCCCCCGACAGGGCTCGACAGAGCAGTACTTC. Translated: CASSPRQGSTEQYF. The V and J genes are TRBV6-5 and TRBJ2-7; 7 bases align to TRBD1. Germline V gene sequence: CDR1 MNHEY, CDR2 SVGAGI. Unmatched junction bases numbered 12, after V lost 6 bases and J lost 7 bases. The CDR3 runs to 14 residues.

This CDR3 reads CASSPGHGRNEKLFF. As DNA, the CDR3 is TGCGCCAGCAGCCCCGGACACGGACGGAACGAAAAACTGTTTTTT. The rearrangement joins TRBV5-1 to TRBJ1-4, with D perhaps TRBD1 (5 bases). With 4 bases removed from V and 8 bases from J, the gap between germline ends came to 18 bases. The CDR3 spans 15 residues. Germline V gene lookup returns CDR1 SGHRS and CDR2 YFSETQ.

The CDR3, as DNA: TGTGCCATACCCCCCCTAGCACCCTACGAGCAGTACTTC. As protein: CAIPPLAPYEQYF. J is TRBJ2-7 and V is TRBV6-6; TRBD2 is a possible D gene (5 bases). The germline V and J ends were trimmed by 10 bases and 2 bases, with 15 bases remaining between them. The length of the CDR3 is 13 residues. Germline CDR1 MNHNY, CDR2 SVGAGI (reference sequence).

The genes are TRBV30 and TRBJ1-2; 10 bases are a match to TRBD1. Germline CDR1 is GTSNPN and CDR2 is SVGIG (reference sequence). This CDR3 has 12 residues. J was trimmed by 10 bases and V by 5 bases; bases with no gene match: 7. The CDR3 DNA sequence: TGTGCCTGGTCCCAGACAGGGGGCAACTACACCTTC. Protein sequence: CAWSQTGGNYTF. Drawing the rest from reference TRBV30 and TRBJ1-2, the complete variable domain is SQTIHQWPATLVQPVGSPLSLECTVEGTSNPNLYWYRQAAGRGLQLLFYSVGIGQISSEVPQNLSASRPQDRQFILSSKKLLLSDSGFYLCAWSQTGGNYTFGSGTRLTVV.

This chain uses TRBV7-2 with TRBJ2-5; no definite D call. The V gene lost 5 bases and the J gene lost 5 bases, with 9 bases spanning the gap. Per germline, CDR1 SGHTA and CDR2 FQGNSA. This CDR3 has 12 amino acids. The CDR3 region is CASSTLGETQYF. CDR3 DNA sequence: TGTGCCAGCAGCACCCTAGGGGAGACCCAGTACTTC.

The CDR3: CASSLIQANTEAFF. CDR3 nucleotide sequence: TGTGCCAGCAGTTTAATACAGGCTAACACTGAAGCTTTCTTT. The chain employs TRBV28 and TRBJ1-1, with a tentative D call TRBD1 (5 bases). The length of the CDR3 is 14 residues. The V end lost 2 bases, the J end lost 2 bases, and 9 bases lay between the germline ends. Germline loops: CDR1 MDHEN, CDR2 SYDVKM.

The chain is built from TRBV19 and TRBJ1-1; D ambiguous. The CDR3 loop spans 14 amino acids. Trimming removed 5 bases from V and 2 bases from J, with 12 bases in between. CDR1 and CDR2 from the germline V gene are LNHDA and SQIVND (reference sequence). CDR3 in DNA: TGTGCCAGTAGTGTGACGGGAACCAACACTGAAGCTTTCTTT. Encoded protein: CASSVTGTNTEAFF.

Worth noting for this clone: Distinct nucleotide sequences in the sample also encode this CDR3. V usage is TRBV20-1 and J usage is TRBJ2-7; 7 bases map to TRBD2. This CDR3 is 11 amino acids long. The V segment lost 6 bases and the J segment 3 bases; nucleotides outside the gene matches: 2. Germline CDR1 DFQATT, CDR2 SNEGSKA (reference sequence). CDR3 coding DNA: TGCAGTGCCCGGGGGGACTACGAGCAGTACTTC. Amino acids: CSARGDYEQYF.

V gene TRBV6-5 combines with J gene TRBJ2-7, with TRBD2 identical over 8 bases. The germline V gene encodes CDR1 MNHEY and CDR2 SVGAGI. The V gene end was trimmed by 9 bases and the J gene end by 2 bases; junction bases not matched to a gene: 12. The CDR3 sequence is 15 residues long. The CDR3, as DNA: TGTGCCAGTAAAATAAGCGGGAGTATCCCCTACGAGCAGTACTTC. It encodes CASKISGSIPYEQYF.

This clone was seen only once. The chain is built from TRBV28 and TRBJ1-6; D call uncertain. Germline assignment: CDR1 MDHEN and CDR2 SYDVKM. Trimming stripped 8 bases from V and 5 bases from J, with 16 bases between. CDR3 length: 15 amino acids. The CDR3 protein is CASRLGSLHNSPLHF. DNA of the CDR3: TGTGCCAGCCGGCTCGGGAGTCTACATAATTCACCCCTCCACTTT.

The V gene is TRBV4-1, the J gene TRBJ1-1; D gene uncertain. CDR1 is MGHRA, CDR2 YSYEKL, per germline. V lost 1 base to trimming and J lost 0 bases, with 6 bases between them. This CDR3 contains 14 residues. CDR3 nucleotide sequence: TGCGCCAGCAGCCAAGTTGACATGAACACTGAAGCTTTCTTT. Translation: CASSQVDMNTEAFF.

The chain couples TRBV19 to TRBJ2-3, with D unclear. The CDR3 consists of 14 residues. Germline V gene lookup returns CDR1 LNHDA and CDR2 SQIVND (reference sequence). V lost 8 bases and J lost 7, with 19 bases in between. The CDR3 sequence is CASGPWAADNTQYF. DNA for the CDR3: TGTGCCAGTGGCCCTTGGGCAGCCGATAATACGCAGTATTTT.